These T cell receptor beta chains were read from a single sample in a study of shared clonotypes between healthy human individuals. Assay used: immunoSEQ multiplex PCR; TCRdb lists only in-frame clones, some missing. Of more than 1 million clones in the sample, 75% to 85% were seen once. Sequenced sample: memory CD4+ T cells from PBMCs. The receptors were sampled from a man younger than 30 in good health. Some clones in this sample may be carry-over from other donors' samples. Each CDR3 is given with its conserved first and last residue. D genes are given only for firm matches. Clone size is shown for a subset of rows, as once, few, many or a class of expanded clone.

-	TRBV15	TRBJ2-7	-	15	CATSGIPGPPNEQYF	TGTGCCACCAGCGGTATACCGGGACCCCCCAACGAGCAGTACTTC
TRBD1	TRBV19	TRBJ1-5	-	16	CASRREMTGVGQPQHF	TGTGCCAGTAGACGCGAAATGACAGGGGTAGGTCAGCCCCAGCATTTT
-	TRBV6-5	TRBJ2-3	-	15	CASRPLGTSTDTQYF	TGTGCCAGCAGGCCCCTCGGGACGTCCACAGATACGCAGTATTTT
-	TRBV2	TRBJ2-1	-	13	CASRQPSYNEQFF	TGTGCCAGCAGGCAACCTTCCTACAATGAGCAGTTCTTC
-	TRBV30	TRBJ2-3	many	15	CAWSDRDPRTDTQYF	TGTGCCTGGAGTGACAGGGACCCCCGCACAGATACGCAGTATTTT
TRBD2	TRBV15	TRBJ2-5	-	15	CATSRDPGGSETQYF	TGTGCCACCAGCAGAGATCCAGGCGGGAGTGAGACCCAGTACTTC
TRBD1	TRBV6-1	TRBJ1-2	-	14	CASTPDRESYGYTF	TGTGCCAGCACCCCGGACAGGGAGAGCTATGGCTACACCTTC
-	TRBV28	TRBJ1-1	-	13	CASSLIVNTEAFF	TGTGCCAGCAGTTTAATTGTGAACACTGAAGCTTTCTTT
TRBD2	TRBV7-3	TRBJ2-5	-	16	CASSLDGGRPQETQYF	TGTGCCAGCAGCTTAGACGGCGGGAGGCCCCAAGAGACCCAGTACTTC
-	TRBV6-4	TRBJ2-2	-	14	CASSKEGPTGELFF	TGTGCCAGCAGTAAAGAGGGACCCACCGGGGAGCTGTTTTTT
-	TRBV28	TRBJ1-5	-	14	CASSLQPSNQPQHF	TGTGCCAGCAGTTTACAGCCTAGCAATCAGCCCCAGCATTTT
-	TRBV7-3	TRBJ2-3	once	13	CASSSPSTDTQYF	TGTGCCAGCAGCTCTCCTTCCACAGATACGCAGTATTTT
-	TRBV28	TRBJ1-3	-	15	CASSPRRASGNTIYF	TGTGCCAGCAGCCCGCGGAGGGCCTCTGGAAACACCATATATTTT
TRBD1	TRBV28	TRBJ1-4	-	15	CASSTGGDPNEKLFF	TGTGCCAGCAGCACAGGGGGTGACCCTAATGAAAAACTGTTTTTT
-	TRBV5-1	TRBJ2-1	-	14	CASSSGSVDNEQFF	TGCGCCAGCAGCTCGGGGAGCGTAGACAATGAGCAGTTCTTC
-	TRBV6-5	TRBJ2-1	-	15	CASSRLQGYYNEQFF	TGTGCCAGCAGTCGGCTGCAGGGGTACTACAATGAGCAGTTCTTC
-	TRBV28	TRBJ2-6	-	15	CASSEQDGWANVLTF	TGTGCCAGCAGCGAACAGGATGGGTGGGCCAACGTCCTGACTTTC
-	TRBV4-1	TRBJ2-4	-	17	CASSQGAGREPKNIQYF	TGCGCCAGCAGCCAAGGTGCCGGCAGGGAGCCCAAAAACATTCAGTACTTC
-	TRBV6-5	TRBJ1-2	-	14	CASSYSRDFYGYTF	TGTGCCAGCAGTTACTCGAGGGACTTCTATGGCTACACCTTC
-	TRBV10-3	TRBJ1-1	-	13	CAISATGNTEAFF	TGTGCCATCAGTGCTACAGGTAACACTGAAGCTTTCTTT
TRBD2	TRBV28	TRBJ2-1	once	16	CASNPFASGMGNEQFF	TGTGCCAGCAACCCTTTTGCTAGCGGGATGGGCAATGAGCAGTTCTTC
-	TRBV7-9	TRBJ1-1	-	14	CASSPRREVTEAFF	TGTGCCAGCAGTCCCCGCAGGGAGGTCACTGAAGCTTTCTTT
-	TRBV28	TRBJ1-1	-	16	CASSLTRGLMNTEAFF	TGTGCCAGCAGTTTAACCAGAGGGCTCATGAACACTGAAGCTTTCTTT
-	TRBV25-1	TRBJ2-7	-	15	CASSEYIPAGNEQYF	TGTGCCAGCAGTGAATATATTCCGGCGGGGAACGAGCAGTACTTC